This T cell receptor beta chain originates from a study of blood T cell repertoires in COVID-19. Study context: Collection of acute and convalescent COVID-19 samples took place in the United States, Italy and Spain. T cells, B-cell-depleted T cells, or PBMCs provided the cDNA or gDNA that served as material.

This clone was counted once. In the source study's methods: The assay estimated nucleated cells by amplifying reference gene primers. Produced via immunoSEQ multiplex PCR; TCRdb's table is partial and in-frame only. The V and J calls and the clone size are those of that table, but D and trimming were determined from the DNA. Among about 100,000 clones, less than 90% were seen once, and the ten largest hold more than 4%. Trimming removed 1 base from V and 7 bases from J; junction bases left unmatched: 7. Germline CDR1 KGHSH, CDR2 LQKENI. The CDR3 totals 16 residues. This TCR derives from a human donor in a cohort sampled during active COVID-19. Sequencing input: peripheral blood. The J gene is TRBJ2-1, the V gene TRBV18; 10 bases are a match to TRBD2. The CDR3 DNA is TGTGCCAGCTCACCACTTTCTAGCGGGAGTGGGAATGAGCAGTTCTTC. It specifies CASSPLSSGSGNEQFF.